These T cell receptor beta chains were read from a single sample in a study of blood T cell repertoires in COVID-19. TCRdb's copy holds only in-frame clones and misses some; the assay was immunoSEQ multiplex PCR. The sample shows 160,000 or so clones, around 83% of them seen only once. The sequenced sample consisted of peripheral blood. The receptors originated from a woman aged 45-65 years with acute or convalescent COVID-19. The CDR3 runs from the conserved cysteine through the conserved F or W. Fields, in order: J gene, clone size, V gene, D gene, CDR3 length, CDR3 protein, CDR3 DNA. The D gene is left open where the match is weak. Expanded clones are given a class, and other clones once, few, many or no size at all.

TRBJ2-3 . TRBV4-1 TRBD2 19 CASSRKISGTSGGADTQYF TGCGCCAGCAGCCGAAAAATTTCCGGGACTAGCGGGGGTGCAGATACGCAGTATTTT
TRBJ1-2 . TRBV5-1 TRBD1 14 CASSPDRGNYGYTF TGCGCCAGCAGCCCGGACAGGGGTAACTATGGCTACACCTTC
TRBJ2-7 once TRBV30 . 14 CAWSTRPGSYGQYF TGTGCCTGGAGTACCCGGCCGGGGAGTTACGGGCAGTACTTC
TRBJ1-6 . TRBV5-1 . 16 CASTSSAPGSNSPLHF TGCGCCAGCACCTCCTCCGCGCCAGGGTCCAATTCACCCCTCCACTTT
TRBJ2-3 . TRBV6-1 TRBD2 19 CASSAGSTGGYLSTDTQYF TGTGCCAGCAGTGCGGGGTCTACGGGGGGGTACCTTAGCACAGATACGCAGTATTTT
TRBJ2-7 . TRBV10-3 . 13 CAAGSSEAYEQYF TGTGCCGCCGGAAGTAGCGAGGCCTACGAGCAGTACTTC
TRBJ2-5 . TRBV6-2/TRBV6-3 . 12 CASSYSIGTQYF TGTGCCAGCAGTTACTCGATCGGTACCCAGTACTTC
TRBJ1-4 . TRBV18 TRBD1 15 CASSPPSGGGEKLFF TGTGCCAGCTCACCACCTTCAGGGGGCGGTGAAAAACTGTTTTTT
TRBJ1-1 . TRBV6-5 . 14 CASSSGQMNTEAFF TGTGCCAGCAGTTCTGGACAGATGAACACTGAAGCTTTCTTT
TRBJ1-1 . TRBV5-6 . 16 CASSLGAAGRGTEAFF TGTGCCAGCAGCTTGGGGGCGGCGGGCCGGGGCACTGAAGCTTTCTTT
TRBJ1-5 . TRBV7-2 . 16 CASSLAYSLSNQPQHF TGTGCCAGCAGCTTAGCATACAGCTTAAGCAATCAGCCCCAGCATTTT
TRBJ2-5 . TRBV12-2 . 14 CASREQGGDETQYF TGTGCAAGTCGCGAACAGGGGGGAGATGAGACCCAGTACTTC
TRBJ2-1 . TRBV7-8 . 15 CASSSASPDYNEQFF TGTGCCAGCAGCTCAGCTAGCCCCGACTACAATGAGCAGTTCTTC
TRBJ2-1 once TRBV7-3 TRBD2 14 CASSLAGGYNEQFF TGTGCCAGCAGCTTAGCGGGAGGCTACAATGAGCAGTTCTTC
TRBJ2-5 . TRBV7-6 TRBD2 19 CASSLAPGLAGAHQETQYF TGTGCCAGCAGCTTAGCCCCGGGACTAGCGGGGGCCCATCAAGAGACCCAGTACTTC